These 25 T cell receptor beta chains originate from one sample sequenced in a study of blood T cell repertoires in COVID-19. Produced via immunoSEQ multiplex PCR; TCRdb's table is partial and in-frame only. Of fewer than 300,000 clones detected, approximately 85% appear once; the ten largest clones hold about 5.1%. Material for sequencing was peripheral blood. The source is a man aged 45-60 years with active or convalescent COVID-19.

This chain links TRBV3-1 (or the pseudogene TRBV3-2) with TRBJ1-3; D is unresolved. CDR1 and CDR2 (germline): LGHDT, YNNKEL (reference sequence). The germline V and J ends were trimmed by 1 base and 4 bases, with 5 bases remaining between them. The CDR3 sequence is 13 residues long. CDR3 sequence (DNA): TGTGCCAGCAGCCAAGTCGGGGGAAACACCATATATTTT. Translating it yields CASSQVGGNTIYF.

The chain recombines TRBV15 with TRBJ2-3, with D possibly TRBD1 on 5 matching bases. CDR1 is LNHNV and CDR2 is YYDKDF in the germline V gene (reference sequence). Trimming stripped 1 base from V and 6 bases from J, with 11 bases between. There are 14 residues in the CDR3. The CDR3: CATSRARVADTQYF. The CDR3 DNA follows: TGTGCCACCAGCAGAGCCAGGGTCGCTGATACGCAGTATTTT.

This clone was counted a single time. This sample includes further DNA sequences coding for the same CDR3. This chain links TRBV5-1 with TRBJ2-1; 11 nucleotides agree with TRBD2. Germline CDR1 SGHRS, CDR2 YFSETQ. Unmatched junction bases numbered 4, after V lost 1 base and J lost 4 bases. The CDR3 covers 16 residues. CDR3 loop: CASSLSGTSGYNEQFF. CDR3 DNA sequence: TGCGCCAGCAGCTTGTCCGGGACTAGCGGATACAATGAGCAGTTCTTC.

This clone was recorded once. The genes are TRBV4-1 and TRBJ2-3; D not certain. V lost 0 bases, J lost 7 bases, and 8 bases lay in between. The CDR3 consists of 13 residues. CDR1 is MGHRA, CDR2 YSYEKL, per germline. The DNA of the CDR3 is TGCGCCAGCAGCCAAGAATTGGCCAATACGCAGTATTTT. Residues: CASSQELANTQYF.

The chain links TRBV28 to TRBJ2-3; tentative D call: TRBD2 (5 bases). This CDR3 contains 14 residues. V was clipped by 5 bases and J by 0 bases, with 9 bases between them. CDR1 is MDHEN and CDR2 is SYDVKM in the germline V gene. The CDR3 nucleotides are TGTGCCAGCAGTATCCGCGGGAGCACAGATACGCAGTATTTT. Protein product: CASSIRGSTDTQYF.

The chain is built from TRBV7-9 and TRBJ2-3; tentatively, D is TRBD2 (6 bases). Germline V gives CDR1 SEHNR, CDR2 FQNEAQ (reference sequence). The CDR3 has 14 residues. Trimming took off 8 bases at V and 0 bases at J, with 12 bases between the two ends. The CDR3 sequence is CASLSGASTDTQYF. CDR3 coding DNA: TGTGCCAGCCTTAGCGGAGCCAGCACAGATACGCAGTATTTT.

This clone was found once. J is TRBJ2-2 and V is TRBV7-6, with unresolved D. Looked up from germline, CDR1 is SGHVS and CDR2 is FNYEAQ. V lost 0 bases and J lost 2, with 19 bases in between. CDR3 length equals 19 residues. Written as DNA, the CDR3 is TGTGCCAGCAGCTTAGCGTTTTTTTCCGAAACATCTAACACCGGGGAGCTGTTTTTT. Translated, it gives CASSLAFFSETSNTGELFF.

This chain joins TRBV3-1 (or the pseudogene TRBV3-2) and TRBJ1-2, with no clear D. The CDR3 runs 14 residues. Germline V lookup: CDR1 LGHDT, CDR2 YNNKEL (reference sequence). With 0 bases removed from V and 6 bases from J, the gap between germline ends came to 11 bases. The CDR3 protein is CASSQDSGFDGYTF. The CDR3 DNA sequence: TGTGCCAGCAGCCAAGACTCGGGATTCGATGGCTACACCTTC.

This chain connects TRBV5-1 to TRBJ2-5; TRBD1 matches 7 bases. This CDR3 has 14 amino acids. Germline lookup yields CDR1 SGHRS and CDR2 YFSETQ. The V gene end was trimmed by 3 bases and the J gene end by 4 bases; junction bases not matched to a gene: 6. DNA of the CDR3: TGCGCCAGCAGCTCACAGGGGAGAGGAGAGACCCAGTACTTC. Amino acids: CASSSQGRGETQYF.

V usage is TRBV29-1 and J usage is TRBJ2-7; weak D call: TRBD1 (5 bases). V was cut by 0 bases and J by 2 bases, with 8 bases left in between. From germline, CDR1 is SQVTM and CDR2 ANQGSEA. There are 13 residues in the CDR3. The CDR3 DNA follows: TGCAGCGTTGAAGATCACAGGACCTACGAGCAGTACTTC. Translating gives CSVEDHRTYEQYF.

The V gene is TRBV6-2 or TRBV6-3, the J gene TRBJ1-4; D is possibly TRBD1 (6 bases). V was cut by 2 bases and J by 10 bases, with 17 bases left in between. The CDR3 has 15 residues. Per the germline V gene, CDR1 is MNHEY and CDR2 is SVGEGT. CDR3 sequence reads: CASSYPPGDGRKLFF. DNA of the CDR3: TGTGCCAGCAGTTACCCCCCAGGGGACGGACGAAAACTGTTTTTT.

For the CDR3, the DNA is TGTGCCAGCACGACAGGGGATAGCAATCAGCCCCAGCATTTT. Its translation is CASTTGDSNQPQHF. The gene calls are TRBV18 and TRBJ1-5, with TRBD1 matching 8 bases. The trim removed 8 bases at V and 0 bases at J, leaving 3 bases unmatched. CDR1 KGHSH and CDR2 LQKENI come from the germline V gene. The CDR3 is 14 amino acids.

This chain connects TRBV9 to TRBJ2-3; D may be TRBD2 (6 bases). Germline V lookup: CDR1 SGDLS, CDR2 YYNGEE. The CDR3 is 14 residues long. V lost 3 bases and J lost 2, with 10 bases in between. The CDR3 DNA reads as TGTGCCAGCAGCGCTTGGGACTCCACAGATACGCAGTATTTT. As protein: CASSAWDSTDTQYF.

The chain employs TRBV9 and TRBJ1-1; D is unclear. The CDR3 consists of 14 residues. CDR1 SGDLS and CDR2 YYNGEE come from the germline V gene. V gave up 0 bases and J gave up 4 bases, with 10 bases separating them. As DNA, the CDR3 is TGTGCCAGCAGCGTAGAGGAAAGGAGCACTGAAGCTTTCTTT. It specifies CASSVEERSTEAFF.

This chain links TRBV12-3 or TRBV12-4 with TRBJ1-2, with a tentative D call TRBD1 (6 bases). V lost 2 bases and J 10 bases, leaving 14 bases between the germline ends. The CDR3 has 13 residues. The CDR3 nucleotides are TGTGCCAGCAGTTTAACGGGACACAACTTCTACACCTTC. This gives the protein CASSLTGHNFYTF.

The chain carries TRBV7-6 and TRBJ2-7, with D possibly being TRBD2 (6 bases). The germline CDR1 and CDR2 sequences are SGHVS and FNYEAQ. The CDR3 totals 18 residues. V was shortened by 1 base and J by 3 bases, with 22 bases between the two germline ends. CDR3: CASSLGFGGATAYYEQYF. The CDR3 nucleotides read TGTGCCAGCAGCTTAGGATTTGGAGGGGCCACCGCTTACTACGAGCAGTACTTC.

The chain combines TRBV2 with TRBJ2-5, with D perhaps matching TRBD1 (5 bases). V was pared by 8 bases and J by 0 bases, with 10 bases between. This CDR3 is built from 13 residues. Germline V lookup: CDR1 SNHLY, CDR2 FYNNEI. CDR3 DNA: TGTGCCAGCGTTGACAGATACCAAGAGACCCAGTACTTC. It is translated as CASVDRYQETQYF.

V gene TRBV5-1 combines with J gene TRBJ2-4; the match to TRBD2 covers 14 bases. The J segment lost 7 bases and the V segment lost 4 bases, leaving 7 bases of the junction unmatched. This CDR3 spans 16 amino acids. Germline values: CDR1 SGHRS, CDR2 YFSETQ. The CDR3 loop is CASSRGLAGAENIQYF. The CDR3, as DNA: TGCGCCAGCAGCCGGGGACTAGCGGGAGCGGAGAACATTCAGTACTTC.

The rearrangement uses TRBV7-9 and TRBJ2-1, with 13 nucleotides matching TRBD2. V lost 6 bases to trimming and J lost 4 bases; unmatched junction nucleotides: 6. This CDR3 has 16 residues. Looked up from germline, CDR1 is SEHNR and CDR2 is FQNEAQ (reference sequence). This CDR3 reads CASSRRTSGSYNEQFF. In DNA, the CDR3 is TGTGCCAGCAGTCGGCGGACTAGCGGGAGTTACAATGAGCAGTTCTTC.

The chain is built from TRBV5-1 and TRBJ2-5, with D tentatively TRBD1 (5 bases). Germline V gives CDR1 SGHRS, CDR2 YFSETQ. Trimming left V 1 base short and J 3 bases short, with 7 bases between. The CDR3 spans 13 residues. The CDR3 DNA reads as TGCGCCAGCAGCTTGTGGGGCGAAGAGACCCAGTACTTC. Translated, it gives CASSLWGEETQYF.

The chain is built from TRBV28 and TRBJ2-1; TRBD2 matches 12 bases. The V and J ends lost 4 bases and 7 bases, in that order; junction bases with no gene match: 8. This CDR3 is built from 16 residues. Germline V lookup: CDR1 MDHEN, CDR2 SYDVKM. The DNA for the CDR3 is TGTGCCAGCAGTTCCCCTAGCGGGAGGGCCTCAAATGAGCAGTTCTTC. This encodes CASSSPSGRASNEQFF.

This clone was recorded once. The chain is built from TRBV4-2 and TRBJ2-4, with D possibly being TRBD2 (5 bases). The CDR3 runs to 17 residues. Trimming took off 5 bases at V and 2 bases at J, with 19 bases between the two ends. Looked up from germline, CDR1 is LGHNA and CDR2 is YNFKEQ. The CDR3 reads CASSAPARELSKNIQYF. DNA for the CDR3: TGTGCCAGCAGCGCCCCGGCGAGGGAACTGTCCAAAAACATTCAGTACTTC.

The chain joins TRBV7-8 to TRBJ1-5; the match to TRBD1 covers 9 bases. Unmatched junction bases numbered 12, after V lost 1 base and J lost 11 bases. Germline V gene sequence: CDR1 SGHVS, CDR2 FQNEAQ. This CDR3 contains 16 residues. This CDR3 reads CASSLEPGQGELAQHF. CDR3 bases: TGTGCCAGCAGCTTAGAACCGGGACAGGGAGAGTTAGCCCAGCATTTT.

Only one count was recorded for this clone. The J gene is TRBJ2-2, the V gene TRBV6-5; D unresolved. Germline CDR1 reads MNHEY; CDR2 reads SVGAGI. The CDR3 is made up of 16 amino acids. Trimming took 0 bases from V and 1 from J, leaving 9 bases between them. The CDR3 sequence: CASSYSIGRNTGELFF. CDR3 sequence (DNA): TGTGCCAGCAGTTACTCGATTGGGCGGAACACCGGGGAGCTGTTTTTT.

This clone was detected only once. The rearrangement uses TRBV18 and TRBJ1-5; D is uncertain. Germline V gene sequence: CDR1 KGHSH, CDR2 LQKENI. The V and J ends lost 6 bases and 0 bases respectively, with 6 bases between them. The CDR3 extends over 13 amino acids. CDR3 residues: CASSPNSNQPQHF. The DNA of the CDR3 is TGTGCCAGCTCGCCTAATAGCAATCAGCCCCAGCATTTT. Full variable domain (outside the CDR3, taken from reference TRBV18 and TRBJ1-5): NAGVMQNPRHLVRRRGQEARLRCSPMKGHSHVYWYRQLPEEGLKFMVYLQKENIIDESGMPKERFSAEFPKEGPSILRIQQVVRGDSAAYFCASSPNSNQPQHFGDGTRLSIL.